The 7 T cell receptor beta chains given below trace back to one sample, sequenced in a study of blood T cell repertoires in COVID-19. This table comes from immunoSEQ multiplex PCR, and its TCRdb copy is limited to in-frame clones, with some not included. The sample holds 250,000 to 350,000 clones, 65% to 90% seen once. The sample consisted of PBMCs or T cells enriched from blood (not recorded which). The receptors originated from a woman aged 18-35 years who had recovered from COVID-19.

The chain recombines TRBV4-1 with TRBJ1-5; TRBD1 aligns across 8 bases. Unmatched junction bases numbered 8, after V lost 1 base and J lost 9 bases. Germline CDR1 reads MGHRA; CDR2 reads YSYEKL. The length of the CDR3 is 15 residues. CDR3 amino acids: CASSQGQGMFGPQHF. DNA for the CDR3: TGCGCCAGCAGCCAAGGACAGGGGATGTTTGGGCCCCAGCATTTT.

V gene TRBV29-1 combines with J gene TRBJ2-1; 10 nucleotides match TRBD1. The CDR3 length is 14 residues. From germline, CDR1 is SQVTM and CDR2 ANQGSEA. V was pared by 1 base and J by 6 bases, with 3 bases of the junction left unmatched. The CDR3 region is CSVEVGTGVNEQFF. CDR3 coding DNA: TGCAGCGTTGAAGTTGGGACAGGGGTCAATGAGCAGTTCTTC.

This rearrangement joins TRBV9 to TRBJ1-3; D possibly corresponds to TRBD1 (6 bases). Trimming took 0 bases from V and 1 from J, leaving 11 bases between them. This CDR3 spans 16 amino acids. Germline V gives CDR1 SGDLS, CDR2 YYNGEE. The CDR3 DNA sequence: TGTGCCAGCAGCGTAGAAAGGGGGAAGTCTGGAAACACCATATATTTT. Translation: CASSVERGKSGNTIYF.

This chain connects TRBV4-1 to TRBJ1-2, with D possibly being TRBD1 (5 bases). V gave up 4 bases and J gave up 5 bases, with 14 bases separating them. Germline CDR1 and CDR2: MGHRA and YSYEKL. The CDR3 is made up of 14 amino acids. The CDR3 is CASSRQGEGYGYTF. DNA for the CDR3: TGCGCCAGCAGCCGACAAGGGGAAGGGTATGGCTACACCTTC.

The rearrangement links TRBV4-1 to TRBJ1-1; D unresolved. Germline V gives CDR1 MGHRA, CDR2 YSYEKL. This CDR3 is 15 amino acids long. Trimming stripped 4 bases from V and 1 base from J, with 13 bases between. CDR3 nucleotide sequence: TGCGCCAGCAGCCGCGCAGGCCCAGGGAACACTGAAGCTTTCTTT. Amino acids: CASSRAGPGNTEAFF.

The rearrangement uses TRBV10-3 and TRBJ2-1; TRBD2 matches at 14 bases. CDR3 length: 17 amino acids. Germline CDR1 reads ENHRY; CDR2 reads SYGVKD. The V and J ends lost 3 bases and 8 bases, in that order; junction bases with no gene match: 9. For the CDR3, the DNA is TGTGCCATCAGTGACGATGGACTAGCGGGAGGTGTGGATGAGCAGTTCTTC. Translating it yields CAISDDGLAGGVDEQFF.

The chain couples TRBV27 to TRBJ2-3; TRBD1 matches 9 bases. The CDR3 totals 15 residues. The V gene end was trimmed by 8 bases and the J gene end by 4 bases; junction bases not matched to a gene: 10. CDR1 and CDR2 from the germline V gene are MNHEY and SMNVEV (reference sequence). The CDR3, as DNA: TGTGCCAGCTCCCCGGGACAGGGAGTTCCAGATACGCAGTATTTT. Residues: CASSPGQGVPDTQYF.